This T cell receptor (beta chain) was identified in a study of T cell repertoires in cytomegalovirus infection. The wider study: Epitope selection comprised recently identified HLA-C-restricted CMV epitopes and well-studied HLA-B-restricted CMV epitopes. Both a matching HLA type and CMV infection were indicated by public TCR beta signatures.

From the reads, TCRdb called clonotypes with MiXCR, one entry per CDR3 protein. The sample holds about a million distinct CDR3 sequences, less than 40% seen once. This clonotype was detected ten times or more. What it recognizes is unknown. The study's findings and limits: The study identified carriers of CMV plus the relevant HLA from cumulative public TCR beta family frequency.

The CDR3 spans 17 residues. Germline CDR1 is SGHVS and CDR2 is FQNEAQ. V lost 3 bases, J lost 2 bases, and 20 bases lay in between. V is TRBV7-8 and J is TRBJ2-7; D gene ambiguous. The sequence came from a human donor in good health (CMV status not recorded). Some clones in this sample may be carry-over from other donors' samples. The source material was cultured CD8+ T cells from PBMCs, sampled from culture after CMV antigen stimulation. Written as DNA, the CDR3 is TGTGCCAGCAGCTTTAGTACGGCCTTAAAGTCGGCCTACGAGCAGTACTTC. Translated, it gives CASSFSTALKSAYEQYF. Complete variable domain (other parts from reference TRBV7-8 and TRBJ2-7): GAGVSQSPRYKVAKRGQDVALRCDPISGHVSLFWYQQALGQGPEFLTYFQNEAQLDKSGLPSDRFFAERPEGSVSTLKIQRTQQEDSAVYLCASSFSTALKSAYEQYFGPGTRLTVT.